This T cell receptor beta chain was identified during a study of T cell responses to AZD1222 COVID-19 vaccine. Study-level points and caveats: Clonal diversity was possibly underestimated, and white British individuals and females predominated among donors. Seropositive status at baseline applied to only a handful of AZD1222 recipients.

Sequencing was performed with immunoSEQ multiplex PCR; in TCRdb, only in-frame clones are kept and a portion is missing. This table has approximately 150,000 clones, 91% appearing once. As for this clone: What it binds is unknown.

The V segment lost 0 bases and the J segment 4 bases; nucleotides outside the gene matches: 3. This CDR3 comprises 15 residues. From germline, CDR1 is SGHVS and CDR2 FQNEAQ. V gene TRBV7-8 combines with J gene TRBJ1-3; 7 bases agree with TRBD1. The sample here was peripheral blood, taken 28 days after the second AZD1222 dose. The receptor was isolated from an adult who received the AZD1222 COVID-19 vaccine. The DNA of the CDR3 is TGTGCCAGCAGCTTAGCGGGACAGATCGGAAACACCATATATTTT. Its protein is CASSLAGQIGNTIYF. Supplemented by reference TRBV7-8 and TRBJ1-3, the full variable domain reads GAGVSQSPRYKVAKRGQDVALRCDPISGHVSLFWYQQALGQGPEFLTYFQNEAQLDKSGLPSDRFFAERPEGSVSTLKIQRTQQEDSAVYLCASSLAGQIGNTIYFGEGSWLTVV.